This is a list of T cell receptor beta chains from one sample in a study of control samples from healthy donors and cancer patients. TCRdb's copy holds only in-frame clones and misses some; the assay was immunoSEQ multiplex PCR. The sample has 150,000 to 200,000 clones; roughly nine tenths are singletons. Sequencing was done on a sample of blood. These receptor sequences come from a man aged 25 to 40 in good health. Both conserved end residues are trimmed from each CDR3.

TRBJ2-5	TRBV5-1	ASSAGLAGAQETQY
TRBJ2-7	TRBV28	ASSSPGSYEQY
TRBJ2-2	TRBV28	ASQATGELF
TRBJ2-3	TRBV14	ASSQGTLYGSTDTQY
TRBJ2-7	TRBV15	ATSKGTGRAEKQY
TRBJ1-2	TRBV19	ASSIVARDYGYT
TRBJ1-3	TRBV14	ASPRQPLGNTIY
TRBJ2-3	TRBV18	ASSPSSGTITDTQY
TRBJ2-4	TRBV18	ASSPDGGGRNIQY
TRBJ1-1	TRBV2	ASIEGAGTEAF
TRBJ2-6	TRBV7-2	ASSFPGTSGASGANVLT
TRBJ1-1	TRBV29-1	SGRDREGSKAF
TRBJ1-2	TRBV7-2	ASSSDRGGAGGYT
TRBJ2-3	TRBV19	ASSDLAGGSDTQY
TRBJ1-5	TRBV6-1	ASSEGADVMREPQH
TRBJ1-1	TRBV4-1	ASSQPTDVEAF
TRBJ2-7	TRBV7-9	ASSPGLYEQY
TRBJ1-5	TRBV3-1/TRBV3-2	ASSRGQGNNQPQH
TRBJ2-6	TRBV5-4	ASSSRGTGANVLT
TRBJ1-1	TRBV3-1/TRBV3-2	ASSTGPDRGLVGTEAF
TRBJ2-1	TRBV3-1/TRBV3-2	ASSQQGLADYNEQF
TRBJ2-7	TRBV2	ASGVRGEQY
TRBJ2-4	TRBV7-9	ASSLGTSGRSKNIQY
TRBJ1-5	TRBV28	ASSLGLQPQH
TRBJ2-1	TRBV11-3	ASSPTGFSYNEQF
TRBJ1-1	TRBV6-5	ASSRTGNTEAF
TRBJ1-5	TRBV2	ASSEEVYSNQPQH
TRBJ2-5	TRBV19	ASSKGGGTVKTQY
TRBJ2-2	TRBV6-5	ASRMAGGHGGELF
TRBJ2-7	TRBV12-5	ASGWDGSYEQY
TRBJ2-5	TRBV28	ASSLSGGADLQETQY
TRBJ2-7	TRBV2	ASSSGRIDEQY
TRBJ2-7	TRBV5-4	ASSLKGYEQY
TRBJ1-2	TRBV3-1/TRBV3-2	ASSRRVTGANYGYT
TRBJ2-2	TRBV27	ASSGNRVNTGELF
TRBJ2-3	TRBV30	AWSGSLTDTQY
TRBJ1-1	TRBV9	ASSVGHPNTEAF
TRBJ2-4	TRBV28	ASSPGGQSNIQY
TRBJ2-3	TRBV6-6	ASYRSSTDTQY
TRBJ1-5	TRBV27	ASSLNLNQPQH
TRBJ2-7	TRBV9	ASSVLGTSGYEQY
TRBJ2-3	TRBV5-1	ASSSGLAGGTDTQY
TRBJ2-3	TRBV10-3	AISGTADTQY
TRBJ2-5	TRBV9	ASSVETGPQETQY
TRBJ1-4	TRBV7-9	ASTGSRQGGSEKLF
TRBJ2-3	TRBV4-1	ASSQTGASTDTQY
TRBJ2-3	TRBV24-1	ATSDRTTGHTDTQY
TRBJ2-5	TRBV20-1	SASKETQY
TRBJ1-1	TRBV6-5	ASSRTGVTEAF
TRBJ1-2	TRBV27	ASSGQHRDGYT
TRBJ2-6	TRBV19	ASSPGLSGANVLT
TRBJ2-2	TRBV6-5	ASSYYSGELF
TRBJ1-2	TRBV27	ASSLSSRHGYT
TRBJ2-7	TRBV5-1	ASSAASGRASEQY
TRBJ1-2	TRBV29-1	TTEARNHYGYT